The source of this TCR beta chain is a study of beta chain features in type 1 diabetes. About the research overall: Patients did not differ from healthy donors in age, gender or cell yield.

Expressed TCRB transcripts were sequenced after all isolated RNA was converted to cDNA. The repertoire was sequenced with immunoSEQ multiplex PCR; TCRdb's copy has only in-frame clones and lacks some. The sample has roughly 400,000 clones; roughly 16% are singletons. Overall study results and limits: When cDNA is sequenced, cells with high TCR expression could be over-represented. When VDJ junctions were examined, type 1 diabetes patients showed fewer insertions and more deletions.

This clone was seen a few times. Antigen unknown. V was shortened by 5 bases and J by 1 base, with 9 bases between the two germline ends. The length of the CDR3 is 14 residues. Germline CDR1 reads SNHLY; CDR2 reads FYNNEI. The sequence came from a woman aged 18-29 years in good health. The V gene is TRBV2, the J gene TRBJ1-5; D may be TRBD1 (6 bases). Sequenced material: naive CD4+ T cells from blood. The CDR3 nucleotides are TGTGCCAGCAGTTCTGACAGGAGCAATCAGCCCCAGCATTTT. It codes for CASSSDRSNQPQHF. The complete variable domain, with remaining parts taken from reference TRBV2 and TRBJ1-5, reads EPEVTQTPSHQVTQMGQEVILRCVPISNHLYFYWYRQILGQKVEFLVSFYNNEISEKSEIFDDQFSVERPDGSNFTLKIRSTKLEDSAMYFCASSSDRSNQPQHFGDGTRLSIL.